This is a list of T cell receptor beta chains from one sample in a study of blood T cell repertoires in COVID-19. Assay used: immunoSEQ multiplex PCR; TCRdb lists only in-frame clones, some missing. The sample comprises fewer than 350,000 clones, approximately 90% of which are singletons, and about 4% rests with the top ten. Material: PBMCs or T cells enriched from blood (not recorded which). All receptors come from a woman aged 30 to 39 with acute COVID-19. Each CDR3 is given with its conserved first and last residue. D genes are given only for firm matches. Some rows have no size entry. The others give once, few or many, or a class for an expanded clone.

j_gene: TRBJ2-1
d_gene: TRBD1
abundance: .
v_gene: TRBV9
CDR3aa: CASSVTGTGTYNEQFF
CDR3nt: TGTGCCAGCAGCGTTACCGGGACAGGGACCTACAATGAGCAGTTCTTC

j_gene: TRBJ1-2
d_gene: .
abundance: .
v_gene: TRBV5-1
CDR3aa: CASSPASGISDGYTF
CDR3nt: TGCGCCAGCAGCCCTGCCTCAGGGATTTCAGATGGCTACACCTTC

j_gene: TRBJ2-1
d_gene: .
abundance: .
v_gene: TRBV5-1
CDR3aa: CASSFSTSLREQFF
CDR3nt: TGCGCCAGCAGCTTTTCGACTAGTCTTCGCGAGCAGTTCTTC

j_gene: TRBJ1-5
d_gene: .
abundance: .
v_gene: TRBV7-9
CDR3aa: CASSPPGEGQPQHF
CDR3nt: TGTGCCAGCAGCCCACCGGGGGAGGGGCAGCCCCAGCATTTT

j_gene: TRBJ1-1
d_gene: .
abundance: .
v_gene: TRBV6-2/TRBV6-3
CDR3aa: CASSSWSTEAFF
CDR3nt: TGTGCCAGCAGTAGTTGGAGCACTGAAGCTTTCTTT

j_gene: TRBJ2-4
d_gene: .
abundance: .
v_gene: TRBV4-2
CDR3aa: CASSQEDTGLAKNIQYF
CDR3nt: TGTGCCAGCAGCCAAGAGGATACAGGGTTAGCCAAAAACATTCAGTACTTC

j_gene: TRBJ1-1
d_gene: .
abundance: few
v_gene: TRBV7-9
CDR3aa: CASSPRGGNMNTEAFF
CDR3nt: TGTGCCAGCAGCCCAAGGGGAGGTAACATGAACACTGAAGCTTTCTTT

j_gene: TRBJ1-3
d_gene: .
abundance: .
v_gene: TRBV10-2
CDR3aa: CASRTGGGGAFSGNTIYF
CDR3nt: TGCGCCAGCAGAACCGGTGGCGGGGGTGCCTTCTCTGGAAACACCATATATTTT

j_gene: TRBJ2-7
d_gene: TRBD1
abundance: .
v_gene: TRBV6-5
CDR3aa: CASSYSDRGVYEQYF
CDR3nt: TGTGCCAGCAGTTACTCGGACAGGGGGGTCTACGAGCAGTACTTC

j_gene: TRBJ2-3
d_gene: TRBD2
abundance: .
v_gene: TRBV7-6
CDR3aa: CASSDGLASYTQYF
CDR3nt: TGTGCCAGCAGCGACGGACTAGCTTCTTATACGCAGTATTTT

j_gene: TRBJ2-1
d_gene: TRBD2
abundance: .
v_gene: TRBV7-3
CDR3aa: CASSASGRVYNEQFF
CDR3nt: TGTGCCAGCAGCGCTAGCGGGAGGGTATACAATGAGCAGTTCTTC

j_gene: TRBJ2-7
d_gene: TRBD1
abundance: once
v_gene: TRBV14
CDR3aa: CASSQGPGQGAPYEQYF
CDR3nt: TGTGCCAGCAGCCAAGGTCCGGGACAGGGGGCTCCCTACGAGCAGTACTTC

j_gene: TRBJ2-3
d_gene: TRBD2
abundance: .
v_gene: TRBV11-2
CDR3aa: CASSLFISSGNFPDTQYF
CDR3nt: TGTGCCAGCAGCTTGTTTATCTCTAGCGGGAATTTCCCAGATACGCAGTATTTT

j_gene: TRBJ1-5
d_gene: TRBD1
abundance: once
v_gene: TRBV3-1/TRBV3-2
CDR3aa: CASSPGGNQPQHF
CDR3nt: TGTGCCAGCAGCCCAGGGGGGAATCAGCCCCAGCATTTT

j_gene: TRBJ1-5
d_gene: .
abundance: .
v_gene: TRBV11-2
CDR3aa: CASSPSLQGQAQHF
CDR3nt: TGTGCCAGCAGCCCGAGTCTCCAGGGGCAGGCCCAGCATTTT

j_gene: TRBJ2-1
d_gene: TRBD2
abundance: once
v_gene: TRBV3-1/TRBV3-2
CDR3aa: CASSQTGGSYNEQFF
CDR3nt: TGTGCCAGCAGCCAGACGGGGGGCTCCTACAATGAGCAGTTCTTC

j_gene: TRBJ2-3
d_gene: TRBD2
abundance: .
v_gene: TRBV3-1/TRBV3-2
CDR3aa: CASSQDPLAVTSTDTQYF
CDR3nt: TGTGCCAGCAGCCAAGATCCACTAGCGGTGACCAGCACAGATACGCAGTATTTT

j_gene: TRBJ2-2
d_gene: TRBD1
abundance: .
v_gene: TRBV15
CDR3aa: CATSRDSSGTGDPGELFF
CDR3nt: TGTGCCACCAGCAGAGATTCATCCGGGACAGGGGATCCCGGGGAGCTGTTTTTT

j_gene: TRBJ2-7
d_gene: TRBD2
abundance: once
v_gene: TRBV28
CDR3aa: CASSLWFGGRAYEQYF
CDR3nt: TGTGCCAGCAGTTTATGGTTTGGCGGGAGGGCCTACGAGCAGTACTTC

j_gene: TRBJ2-4
d_gene: .
abundance: .
v_gene: TRBV4-1
CDR3aa: CASSQALRDIQYF
CDR3nt: TGCGCCAGCAGCCAAGCTCTGAGAGACATTCAGTACTTC

j_gene: TRBJ1-1
d_gene: .
abundance: .
v_gene: TRBV18
CDR3aa: CASSPPRGQFAFF
CDR3nt: TGTGCCAGCTCACCACCGAGGGGACAATTTGCTTTCTTT

j_gene: TRBJ2-4
d_gene: .
abundance: .
v_gene: TRBV7-2
CDR3aa: CASSLQGLLAKNIQYF
CDR3nt: TGTGCCAGCAGCCTACAGGGTTTGCTAGCCAAAAACATTCAGTACTTC

j_gene: TRBJ1-6
d_gene: TRBD1
abundance: .
v_gene: TRBV28
CDR3aa: CASSFRQGANSPLHF
CDR3nt: TGTGCCAGCAGTTTCAGACAGGGGGCCAATTCACCCCTCCACTTT

j_gene: TRBJ1-2
d_gene: .
abundance: .
v_gene: TRBV12-3/TRBV12-4
CDR3aa: CASSFGYYGYTF
CDR3nt: TGTGCCAGCAGTTTCGGGTATTATGGCTACACCTTC

j_gene: TRBJ1-5
d_gene: .
abundance: .
v_gene: TRBV7-8
CDR3aa: CASSISVGGAVPSNQPQHF
CDR3nt: TGTGCCAGCAGCATTAGTGTTGGGGGGGCGGTTCCGAGCAATCAGCCCCAGCATTTT

j_gene: TRBJ2-1
d_gene: .
abundance: .
v_gene: TRBV19
CDR3aa: CASSIGVTVNNEQFF
CDR3nt: TGTGCCAGTAGTATCGGCGTGACAGTAAACAATGAGCAGTTCTTC

j_gene: TRBJ2-2
d_gene: .
abundance: once
v_gene: TRBV12-3/TRBV12-4
CDR3aa: CASSFGAPELFF
CDR3nt: TGTGCCAGCAGTTTTGGGGCCCCGGAGCTGTTTTTT

j_gene: TRBJ2-3
d_gene: TRBD1
abundance: .
v_gene: TRBV29-1
CDR3aa: CSVEGRGRSTDTQYF
CDR3nt: TGCAGCGTTGAGGGAAGGGGGCGCAGCACAGATACGCAGTATTTT

j_gene: TRBJ1-1
d_gene: .
abundance: few
v_gene: TRBV27
CDR3aa: CASSFAGAYTEAFF
CDR3nt: TGTGCCAGCAGTTTCGCAGGGGCGTACACTGAAGCTTTCTTT

j_gene: TRBJ1-1
d_gene: .
abundance: .
v_gene: TRBV5-6
CDR3aa: CASSLSTRTGALEAFF
CDR3nt: TGTGCCAGCAGCTTGAGTACGCGAACGGGAGCGCTCGAAGCTTTCTTT

j_gene: TRBJ1-1
d_gene: TRBD1
abundance: .
v_gene: TRBV15
CDR3aa: CATSRVPTGLDTEAFF
CDR3nt: TGTGCCACCAGCAGAGTCCCGACAGGGCTGGACACTGAAGCTTTCTTT

j_gene: TRBJ2-2
d_gene: TRBD1
abundance: .
v_gene: TRBV9
CDR3aa: CASSGTGVNSVTGELFF
CDR3nt: TGTGCCAGCAGCGGGACAGGGGTTAACTCTGTCACCGGGGAGCTGTTTTTT

j_gene: TRBJ1-3
d_gene: .
abundance: .
v_gene: TRBV3-1/TRBV3-2
CDR3aa: CASSQVTGSSGNTIYF
CDR3nt: TGTGCCAGCAGCCAAGTAACAGGGAGCTCTGGAAACACCATATATTTT

j_gene: TRBJ1-5
d_gene: .
abundance: .
v_gene: TRBV5-5
CDR3aa: CASSQRGYSNQPQHF
CDR3nt: TGTGCCAGCAGCCAACGGGGGTATAGCAATCAGCCCCAGCATTTT

j_gene: TRBJ1-2
d_gene: .
abundance: .
v_gene: TRBV7-8
CDR3aa: CASSLAWSGLGGYGYTF
CDR3nt: TGTGCCAGCAGCTTAGCATGGTCGGGGCTGGGGGGCTATGGCTACACCTTC

j_gene: TRBJ1-6
d_gene: TRBD1
abundance: .
v_gene: TRBV2
CDR3aa: CASRETGVNNSPLHF
CDR3nt: TGTGCCAGCAGGGAGACAGGGGTCAATAATTCACCCCTCCACTTT

j_gene: TRBJ2-3
d_gene: TRBD2
abundance: .
v_gene: TRBV3-1/TRBV3-2
CDR3aa: CASSPTRAGGADTQYF
CDR3nt: TGTGCCAGCAGCCCCACTAGAGCGGGAGGGGCAGATACGCAGTATTTT

j_gene: TRBJ2-1
d_gene: TRBD2
abundance: .
v_gene: TRBV5-4
CDR3aa: CASSYGLDGSYEQFF
CDR3nt: TGTGCCAGCAGCTATGGACTAGACGGAAGTTATGAGCAGTTCTTC

j_gene: TRBJ1-6
d_gene: TRBD1
abundance: .
v_gene: TRBV5-6
CDR3aa: CASSSLQGAGNSPLHF
CDR3nt: TGTGCCAGCAGCTCCCTCCAGGGGGCAGGTAATTCACCCCTCCACTTT

j_gene: TRBJ2-2
d_gene: .
abundance: .
v_gene: TRBV24-1
CDR3aa: CATSEPPGHRTNTGELFF
CDR3nt: TGTGCCACCAGTGAACCGCCGGGACACCGAACGAACACCGGGGAGCTGTTTTTT

j_gene: TRBJ2-7
d_gene: TRBD1
abundance: .
v_gene: TRBV18
CDR3aa: CASSPSWGKGATTYEQYF
CDR3nt: TGTGCCAGCTCACCTTCTTGGGGAAAGGGGGCTACAACCTACGAGCAGTACTTC

j_gene: TRBJ2-7
d_gene: TRBD2
abundance: few
v_gene: TRBV7-3
CDR3aa: CASRGGTSGAYEQYF
CDR3nt: TGTGCCAGCAGAGGAGGGACTAGCGGAGCCTACGAGCAGTACTTC

j_gene: TRBJ2-3
d_gene: .
abundance: .
v_gene: TRBV15
CDR3aa: CATRIGILADTQYF
CDR3nt: TGTGCCACCAGGATCGGGATCCTCGCAGATACGCAGTATTTT

j_gene: TRBJ1-1
d_gene: TRBD1
abundance: .
v_gene: TRBV5-6
CDR3aa: CASNSRGPGTEAFF
CDR3nt: TGTGCCAGCAACTCCAGGGGGCCGGGAACTGAAGCTTTCTTT

j_gene: TRBJ2-1
d_gene: TRBD2
abundance: .
v_gene: TRBV19
CDR3aa: CASSVPYSGSSYNEQFF
CDR3nt: TGTGCCAGTAGTGTCCCCTATAGCGGGAGTTCCTACAATGAGCAGTTCTTC

j_gene: TRBJ2-3
d_gene: TRBD2
abundance: once
v_gene: TRBV14
CDR3aa: CASSQEVAGGPWYF
CDR3nt: TGTGCCAGCAGCCAAGAGGTGGCGGGAGGGCCGTGGTATTTT

j_gene: TRBJ1-1
d_gene: TRBD1
abundance: .
v_gene: TRBV10-3
CDR3aa: CAISETGQYTEAFF
CDR3nt: TGTGCCATCAGTGAAACGGGACAGTACACTGAAGCTTTCTTT

j_gene: TRBJ2-3
d_gene: .
abundance: .
v_gene: TRBV5-1
CDR3aa: CASSPRQITDTQYF
CDR3nt: TGCGCCAGCAGCCCGCGACAGATCACAGATACGCAGTATTTT

j_gene: TRBJ2-2
d_gene: .
abundance: once
v_gene: TRBV7-2
CDR3aa: CASRKDSNTGELFF
CDR3nt: TGTGCCAGCAGAAAGGACTCGAACACCGGGGAGCTGTTTTTT

j_gene: TRBJ2-2
d_gene: TRBD2
abundance: once
v_gene: TRBV30
CDR3aa: CAWSVEAGETGELFF
CDR3nt: TGTGCCTGGAGTGTAGAAGCGGGAGAGACCGGGGAGCTGTTTTTT

j_gene: TRBJ2-1
d_gene: TRBD2
abundance: .
v_gene: TRBV27
CDR3aa: CASSTRKGLAGDHEQFF
CDR3nt: TGTGCCAGCAGTACCCGGAAAGGGCTAGCGGGAGACCATGAGCAGTTCTTC

j_gene: TRBJ2-3
d_gene: .
abundance: .
v_gene: TRBV10-1
CDR3aa: CASSESSGQTGNTDTQYF
CDR3nt: TGCGCCAGCAGTGAGTCGAGTGGACAGACTGGAAACACAGATACGCAGTATTTT

j_gene: TRBJ2-7
d_gene: TRBD2
abundance: .
v_gene: TRBV3-1/TRBV3-2
CDR3aa: CASSQDRLAGDQYF
CDR3nt: TGTGCCAGCAGCCAAGATCGGCTAGCGGGGGACCAGTACTTC